This T cell receptor (beta chain) comes out of a study of T cell changes during pregnancy in multiple sclerosis. This clone was seen only once. The germline gene is not matched at one end of the junction; a read error may be the cause. Assay used: immunoSEQ multiplex PCR; TCRdb lists only in-frame clones, some missing. Of about 68,000 clones listed, approximately 90% are singletons. Sequenced here: peripheral blood, sampled in the third trimester of pregnancy. The receptor was isolated from a female donor with multiple sclerosis, enrolled in a pregnancy study.

The CDR3 sequence is CASQGPRQEAGSF. In DNA, the CDR3 is TGTGCCAGCCAGGGCCCCCGACAGGAGGCTGGGTCCTTC. This sequence joins TRBV18 and TRBJ1-2; maybe TRBD1 (6 bases). Germline CDR1 KGHSH, CDR2 LQKENI. The CDR3 contains 13 residues.